This T cell receptor (beta chain) was captured by sequencing in a study of CD8 T cells in ankylosing spondylitis. The CDR3 totals 16 residues. CDR1 is SGHNT and CDR2 is YYREEE in the germline V gene (reference sequence). Trimming pared 4 bases from V and 7 bases from J, leaving 21 bases between. About this clonotype itself: What it binds is not known.

Libraries for TCR beta were made by quantitative 5'-RACE with molecular barcodes. MiXCR, applied by TCRdb to the 5' RACE reads, yields one record per CDR3 protein. The sample holds 300,000 to 350,000 distinct CDR3 sequences, less than 25% seen once. Study-wide results and caveats: The clones that were linked to disease were reported to be significantly enriched in matched synovial fluid samples from ankylosing spondylitis patients. Apparently characteristic of ankylosing spondylitis blood was a TCR beta motif (under ten highly homologous variants). Prior work had noted some motif variants in reactive arthritis blood and synovial fluid.

This clonotype originated in a female donor with ankylosing spondylitis or in good health (not recorded which). The genes are TRBV5-4 and TRBJ2-1; TRBD2 is a possible D gene (7 bases). Sequencing was carried out using blood, either unsorted or a sorted T cell fraction (not recorded which). CDR3 bases: TGTGCCAGCAGCCCGTGGGGGGCGGGAGAGGTAAATGAGCAGTTCTTC. It is translated as CASSPWGAGEVNEQFF.